The 18 T cell receptor beta chains given below trace back to one sample, sequenced in a study of tumor-infiltrating lymphocytes in oesophageal squamous cell carcinoma. TCRdb redid the calling of the PCR reads with MiXCR, one entry per CDR3 protein. The sample records about 12,000 distinct CDR3 sequences, about 60% being singletons. Sequences were obtained from esophageal tumor tissue. Every receptor here comes from a female donor with esophageal squamous cell carcinoma.

This rearrangement joins TRBV7-2 to TRBJ2-5, with 11 positions matching TRBD1. The J call is in doubt because the DNA end fits TRBJ2-7 better. The CDR3 loop spans 14 amino acids. Germline V gene data show CDR1 as SGHTA and CDR2 as FQGNSA. CDR3 DNA: TGTGCCAGCAGACCCGGGACAGGGGGCTACGAGCAGTACTTC. Protein product: CASRPGTGGYEQYF.

This chain connects TRBV6-1 to TRBJ2-6; D gene unclear. This CDR3 contains 15 residues. V was clipped by 4 bases and J by 0 bases, with 7 bases between them. Germline lookup yields CDR1 MNHNS and CDR2 SASEGT. The CDR3 loop reads CASSVVPSGANVLTF. CDR3 bases: TGTGCCAGCAGTGTAGTTCCCTCTGGGGCCAACGTCCTGACTTTC.

This rearrangement joins TRBV10-1 to TRBJ2-1; TRBD2 might be the D (5 bases). Per the germline V gene, CDR1 is WNHNN and CDR2 is SYGVQD (reference sequence). The CDR3 is 15 residues long. Trimming left V 4 bases short and J 6 bases short, with 16 bases between. CDR3 sequence reads: CASSGRAESVNEQFF. The CDR3 DNA reads as TGCGCCAGCAGTGGGCGGGCGGAATCGGTCAATGAGCAGTTCTTC.

This clonotype has ten or more counts. The chain recombines TRBV7-9 with TRBJ2-5; 7 bases align to TRBD2. The V and J ends lost 6 bases and 2 bases, in that order; junction bases with no gene match: 6. This CDR3 is built from 14 residues. Per germline, CDR1 SEHNR and CDR2 FQNEAQ (reference sequence). This chain's CDR3 is CASRKTSAQETQYF. CDR3 DNA sequence: TGTGCCAGCAGGAAAACTAGCGCTCAAGAGACCCAGTACTTC.

In DNA form, the CDR3 reads TGTGCCAGCAGATCACAGGGAGGGCTGAACTATGGCTACACCTTC. Protein sequence: CASRSQGGLNYGYTF. This chain uses TRBV6-1 with TRBJ1-2, with D possibly being TRBD1 (6 bases). Looked up from germline, CDR1 is MNHNS and CDR2 is SASEGT. V was cut by 6 bases and J by 2 bases, with 16 bases left in between. This CDR3 spans 15 amino acids.

This clonotype was seen a few times. This rearrangement joins TRBV7-6 to TRBJ2-5; 7 bases align to TRBD2. The V gene end was trimmed by 6 bases and the J gene end by 4 bases; junction bases not matched to a gene: 5. The germline CDR1 and CDR2 sequences are SGHVS and FNYEAQ. The CDR3 sequence is 13 residues long. CDR3 protein: CASSSGGGETQYF. In DNA, the CDR3 is TGTGCCAGCAGTAGTGGGGGGGGAGAGACCCAGTACTTC.

This clonotype is deemed medium-sized. This may be a read error, as it is one base from a much larger clone. The gene calls are TRBV12-3 or TRBV12-4 and TRBJ2-7; unclear D gene. The CDR3 has 14 residues. V was trimmed by 5 bases and J by 7 bases, leaving 18 bases between them. CDR3 in amino acids: CASSTSGYYNEQYF. The CDR3 DNA sequence: TGTGCCAGCAGTACGTCCGGGTACTACAATGAGCAGTACTTC.

This clonotype was counted many times. The gene calls are TRBV5-1 and TRBJ2-3; unclear D gene. The CDR3 length is 14 residues. Germline CDR1 reads SGHRS; CDR2 reads YFSETQ. Trimming cost V 0 bases and J 0 bases, with 5 bases left between them. CDR3 nucleotide sequence: TGCGCCAGCAGCTTGGGTGGGAGCACAGATACGCAGTATTTT. Translating it yields CASSLGGSTDTQYF. Full variable domain (remainder filled in from reference TRBV5-1 and TRBJ2-3): KAGVTQTPRYLIKTRGQQVTLSCSPISGHRSVSWYQQTPGQGLQFLFEYFSETQRNKGNFPGRFSGRQFSNSRSEMNVSTLELGDSALYLCASSLGGSTDTQYFGPGTRLTVL.

This clonotype was found many times. The chain employs TRBV5-1 and TRBJ2-7, with 16 nucleotides matching TRBD2. The germline V gene has CDR1 SGHRS and CDR2 YFSETQ. Unmatched junction bases numbered 9, after V lost 0 bases and J lost 3 bases. CDR3 length: 19 residues. The CDR3 here is CASSLEAGTSGRALYEQYF. The DNA of the CDR3 is TGCGCCAGCAGCTTGGAGGCCGGGACTAGCGGGAGGGCGCTCTACGAGCAGTACTTC.

The V and J genes are TRBV28 and TRBJ2-1; D not resolved. The germline gives CDR1 MDHEN, CDR2 SYDVKM. The V end lost 3 bases, the J end lost 4 bases, and 7 bases lay between the germline ends. The CDR3 has 13 amino acids. As DNA, the CDR3 is TGTGCCAGCAGTTTTTCGGATTACAATGAGCAGTTCTTC. Protein sequence: CASSFSDYNEQFF.

This clonotype occurred a few times. This chain connects TRBV11-3 to TRBJ2-5; 7 positions match TRBD1. J gave up 1 base and V 5 bases, and 7 bases lay outside the gene matches. The CDR3 has 15 residues. Germline values: CDR1 SGHNT, CDR2 YENEEA. The CDR3 sequence is CASSAKTGFQETQYF. Here the CDR3 DNA reads TGTGCCAGCAGCGCCAAGACAGGGTTCCAAGAGACCCAGTACTTC.

Written as DNA, the CDR3 is TGTGCCAGTAGTATGGGACAGCTCATGGGTGAGCAGTTCTTC. As protein: CASSMGQLMGEQFF. The chain combines TRBV19 with TRBJ2-1; 7 positions match TRBD1. CDR1 is LNHDA, CDR2 SQIVND, per germline (reference sequence). V shed 3 bases, J shed 9 bases, and the junction held 8 bases outside the gene matches. CDR3 size: 14 residues.

This clonotype was picked up a small number of times. This chain uses TRBV11-2 with TRBJ1-2, with 7 bases that match TRBD1. Germline CDR1 is SGHAT and CDR2 is FQNNGV. J was trimmed by 8 bases and V by 6 bases; bases with no gene match: 15. The CDR3 is 15 amino acids. For the CDR3, the DNA is TGTGCCAGCAGACAAACAGGGGTGAGGTCTTGGGGCTACACCTTC. This sequence encodes CASRQTGVRSWGYTF.

This clonotype appeared a few times. V usage is TRBV28 and J usage is TRBJ2-1, with a possible D match to TRBD2 (7 bases). There are 17 residues in the CDR3. The germline V and J ends were trimmed by 3 bases and 0 bases, with 15 bases remaining between them. Germline V CDR1 and CDR2: MDHEN, SYDVKM. The DNA for the CDR3 is TGTGCCAGCAGTTTGGGGGGGGAGGGGGGCTCCTACAATGAGCAGTTCTTC. Translated: CASSLGGEGGSYNEQFF.

The genes are TRBV7-9 and TRBJ2-5; D remains unclear. Between the trimmed V and J ends, which lost 1 base and 11 bases, there was a span of 17 bases. The length of the CDR3 is 14 residues. The germline V gene has CDR1 SEHNR and CDR2 FQNEAQ (reference sequence). The CDR3 DNA reads TGTGCCAGCAGCTTAGATGCCTCACCGGTTAGGCAGTACTTC. It yields the protein CASSLDASPVRQYF.

The gene calls are TRBV6-6 and TRBJ2-3; D may be TRBD1 or TRBD2 (5 bases each). The end of the DNA fits TRBJ2-7 better, so the J call may be wrong. Germline V CDR1 and CDR2: MNHNY, SVGAGI (reference sequence). The CDR3 covers 15 residues. Written as DNA, the CDR3 is TGTGCCAGCAGCTTACTTTCCGGGACGCACTACGAGCAGTACTTC. This codes for CASSLLSGTHYEQYF.

The chain joins TRBV6-1 to TRBJ2-1, with D perhaps matching TRBD1 (5 bases). The germline V gene encodes CDR1 MNHNS and CDR2 SASEGT. This CDR3 contains 15 residues. Trimming removed 2 bases at V and 13 bases at J, with 21 bases between. The CDR3 spells CASSELKGNQETQFF. DNA of the CDR3: TGTGCCAGCAGTGAACTTAAGGGGAACCAAGAGACCCAGTTCTTC.

The rearrangement uses TRBV4-1 and TRBJ1-1; D unclear. The J call is doubtful: the DNA matches TRBJ1-6 better. The germline V gene encodes CDR1 MGHRA and CDR2 YSYEKL. CDR3 size: 18 residues. The CDR3 bases are TGCGCCAGCAGCCAAGATAGTCCGGGAGACTCCTATAATTCACCCCTCCACTTT. Translating gives CASSQDSPGDSYNSPLHF.